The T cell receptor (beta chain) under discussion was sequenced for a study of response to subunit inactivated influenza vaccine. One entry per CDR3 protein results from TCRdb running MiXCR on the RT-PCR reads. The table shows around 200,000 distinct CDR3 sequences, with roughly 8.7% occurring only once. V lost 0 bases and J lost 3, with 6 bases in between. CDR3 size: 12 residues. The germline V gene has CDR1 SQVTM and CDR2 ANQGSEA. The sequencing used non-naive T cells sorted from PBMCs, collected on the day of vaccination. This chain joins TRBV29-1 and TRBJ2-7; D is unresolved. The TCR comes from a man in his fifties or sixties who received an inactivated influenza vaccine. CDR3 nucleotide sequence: TGCAGCGTTGAAGATCTTCACTACGAGCAGTACTTC. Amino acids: CSVEDLHYEQYF.